Below, 28 T cell receptor beta chains from the same sample are listed, as sequenced in a study of Ad26.COV2.S vaccination and SARS-CoV-2 variants. The treatment is: around 19 received Ad26.COV2.S at low or high dose, single or two shots; roughly five received placebo; per-sample allocation not given. Sampling took place 63 days after the first vaccine or placebo injection. Data came from immunoSEQ multiplex PCR; TCRdb stores just in-frame clones and leaves some out. The table includes around 450,000 clones, nearly 90% detected once. The sample in question was peripheral blood, obtained in a trial of Ad26.COV2.S vaccine versus placebo. Receptors originate from a person between 18 and 65 years old who received the Ad26.COV2.S COVID-19 vaccine or a placebo.

The rearrangement uses TRBV4-2 and TRBJ2-5; TRBD2 agrees at 11 bases. V dropped 1 base and J dropped 1; count of bases not matched to a gene: 8. CDR3 length equals 18 residues. CDR1 and CDR2 (germline): LGHNA, YNFKEQ. The CDR3 DNA sequence: TGTGCCAGCAGCCAAGTCGGGTCGGGGACTAGCGGCCAAGAGACCCAGTACTTC. This sequence encodes CASSQVGSGTSGQETQYF.

This rearrangement joins TRBV7-9 to TRBJ2-3; 7 nucleotides line up with TRBD2. This CDR3 comprises 17 residues. V was clipped by 5 bases and J by 0 bases; unmatched bases: 11. Per germline, CDR1 SEHNR and CDR2 FQNEAQ (reference sequence). In DNA, the CDR3 is TGTGCCAGCAGCCCCCCTATGCGGGGGACTAGCACAGATACGCAGTATTTT. It encodes CASSPPMRGTSTDTQYF.

The genes are TRBV19 and TRBJ1-5, with D maybe TRBD1 (6 bases). The CDR3 covers 14 residues. V lost 5 bases and J lost 4, with 12 bases in between. Germline V gene lookup returns CDR1 LNHDA and CDR2 SQIVND (reference sequence). CDR3 residues: CASSLGTGNQPQHF. CDR3 nucleotide sequence: TGTGCCAGTAGTCTAGGAACAGGGAATCAGCCCCAGCATTTT. Looking up the rest from reference TRBV19 and TRBJ1-5 gives the full variable domain: DGGITQSPKYLFRKEGQNVTLSCEQNLNHDAMYWYRQDPGQGLRLIYYSQIVNDFQKGDIAEGYSVSREKKESFPLTVTSAQKNPTAFYLCASSLGTGNQPQHFGDGTRLSIL.

The V and J genes are TRBV13 and TRBJ2-7, with D perhaps matching TRBD2 (6 bases). The V end was cut by 0 bases, the J end by 2 bases, with 8 bases between. Germline lookup yields CDR1 PRHDT and CDR2 FYEKMQ (reference sequence). This CDR3 is 14 amino acids long. The CDR3 nucleotides are TGTGCCAGCAGCTTAGGCGGGGAGGCCTACGAGCAGTACTTC. The encoded protein is CASSLGGEAYEQYF.

V is TRBV11-3 and J is TRBJ2-1; 8 positions agree with TRBD1. The trim removed 4 bases at V and 4 bases at J, leaving 6 bases unmatched. Germline CDR1 and CDR2: SGHNT and YENEEA. The CDR3 runs to 15 residues. The CDR3 spells CASSYGQGQYNEQFF. DNA of the CDR3: TGTGCCAGCAGCTACGGACAGGGACAATACAATGAGCAGTTCTTC. Supplemented by reference TRBV11-3 and TRBJ2-1, the full variable domain reads EAGVVQSPRYKIIEKKQPVAFWCNPISGHNTLYWYLQNLGQGPELLIRYENEEAVDDSQLPKDRFSAERLKGVDSTLKIQPAELGDSAVYLCASSYGQGQYNEQFFGPGTRLTVL.

The chain uses TRBV19 and TRBJ1-4, with a weak D call TRBD1 (5 bases). The germline V and J ends were trimmed by 8 bases and 4 bases, with 20 bases remaining between them. The CDR3 runs to 16 residues. CDR1 LNHDA and CDR2 SQIVND come from the germline V gene (reference sequence). The CDR3 DNA follows: TGTGCCAGTTCACAGCGGGGACGAAATAATAATGAAAAACTGTTTTTT. Translation gives CASSQRGRNNNEKLFF. Combining the CDR3 with reference TRBV19 and TRBJ1-4 gives the whole variable domain DGGITQSPKYLFRKEGQNVTLSCEQNLNHDAMYWYRQDPGQGLRLIYYSQIVNDFQKGDIAEGYSVSREKKESFPLTVTSAQKNPTAFYLCASSQRGRNNNEKLFFGSGTQLSVL.

V is TRBV2 and J is TRBJ2-3, with D hard to call. The CDR3 covers 14 residues. Trimming pared 4 bases from V and 2 bases from J, leaving 10 bases between. Germline CDR1 reads SNHLY; CDR2 reads FYNNEI. The CDR3 DNA is TGTGCCAGCAGTGGGCAGACCACCACAGATACGCAGTATTTT. This translates into CASSGQTTTDTQYF.

This clone was counted a few times. This sequence joins TRBV30 and TRBJ1-5; a weak D match, TRBD1 (5 bases). Germline assignment: CDR1 GTSNPN and CDR2 SVGIG (reference sequence). V gave up 2 bases and J gave up 11 bases, with 22 bases separating them. This CDR3 has 15 residues. The DNA for the CDR3 is TGTGCCTGGAGTACAAAGGGACGGTTCGTCGGAGCCCAGCATTTT. This encodes CAWSTKGRFVGAQHF.

The CDR3 nucleotides are TGTGCCAGCACCGGGACAGGGGGCACTGAAGCTTTCTTT. The encoded protein is CASTGTGGTEAFF. The chain employs TRBV2 and TRBJ1-1, with TRBD1 matching 11 bases. The CDR3 covers 13 residues. The V segment lost 7 bases and the J segment 4 bases; nucleotides outside the gene matches: 2. Germline CDR1 reads SNHLY; CDR2 reads FYNNEI.

The chain combines TRBV6-6 with TRBJ2-2; tentative D call: TRBD1 (6 bases). Per the germline V gene, CDR1 is MNHNY and CDR2 is SVGAGI (reference sequence). The CDR3 is 14 amino acids. V lost 6 bases, J lost 6 bases, and 14 bases lay in between. Here the CDR3 reads CASRPPGAAGELFF. The CDR3 coding sequence is TGTGCCAGCAGACCCCCAGGGGCGGCCGGGGAGCTGTTTTTT.

This clone was seen a few times. The V call is TRBV7-9, the J call TRBJ2-7; TRBD1 is a possible D gene (5 bases). Trimming cost V 4 bases and J 7 bases, with 17 bases left between them. The CDR3 covers 14 residues. Germline V lookup: CDR1 SEHNR, CDR2 FQNEAQ (reference sequence). In DNA form, the CDR3 reads TGTGCCAGCAGCTCCCTGGGGCTCCCTGGGGAGCAGTACGTC. It encodes CASSSLGLPGEQYV.

The chain is built from TRBV5-1 and TRBJ2-4, with 7 positions matching TRBD2. This CDR3 has 12 residues. The V and J ends lost 1 base and 12 bases, in that order; junction bases with no gene match: 4. The germline V gene encodes CDR1 SGHRS and CDR2 YFSETQ. The CDR3 loop is CASSLRGRGQYF. The DNA for the CDR3 is TGCGCCAGCAGCTTGCGGGGGAGGGGTCAGTACTTC.

The CDR3 sequence: CASSVGVGREPQHF. The CDR3, as DNA: TGTGCCAGCAGCGTAGGGGTGGGCAGAGAGCCCCAGCATTTT. The V call is TRBV9, the J call TRBJ1-5; D gene ambiguous. Between the trimmed V and J ends, which lost 0 bases and 8 bases, there was a span of 12 bases. The CDR3 totals 14 residues. Germline CDR1 and CDR2: SGDLS and YYNGEE.

V and J are TRBV7-9 and TRBJ1-5, with D hard to call. Germline CDR1 reads SEHNR; CDR2 reads FQNEAQ (reference sequence). The CDR3 extends over 14 amino acids. V lost 2 bases to trimming and J lost 7 bases, with 12 bases between them. As DNA, the CDR3 is TGTGCCAGCAGCTTAAGTGGAGGAGGCCAGCCCCAGCATTTT. This gives the protein CASSLSGGGQPQHF.

As to this clone: This CDR3 is also generated by other DNA sequences in the sample. J is TRBJ1-1 and V is TRBV7-8; D might be TRBD1 (6 bases). This CDR3 is built from 14 residues. Deletions cut 4 bases from V and 3 bases from J, with 12 bases between. The V gene's germline CDR1 is SGHVS and CDR2 FQNEAQ. For the CDR3, the DNA is TGTGCCAGCAGCTCACAGGGAGGGGACACTGAAGCTTTCTTT. Its translation is CASSSQGGDTEAFF.

This sequence joins TRBV18 and TRBJ1-4; TRBD1 matches 7 bases. The length of the CDR3 is 15 residues. Per germline, CDR1 KGHSH and CDR2 LQKENI. V trimming: 1 base; J trimming: 6 bases; junction bases outside the gene matches: 5. The DNA of the CDR3 is TGTGCCAGCTCACCACTTAGGGGGCATGATGAAAAACTGTTTTTT. The encoded protein is CASSPLRGHDEKLFF.

This chain connects TRBV7-8 to TRBJ2-7, with TRBD2 matching 11 bases. Germline V gene lookup returns CDR1 SGHVS and CDR2 FQNEAQ. The CDR3 runs to 16 residues. Trimming at V came to 1 base and at J to 4 bases, leaving 6 bases not matched to a gene. The CDR3 reads CASSLGVTSGSYEQYV. The CDR3, as DNA: TGTGCCAGCAGCTTAGGTGTCACTAGCGGGAGTTACGAGCAGTACGTC.

The chain uses TRBV15 and TRBJ2-4; D gene ambiguous. Between the trimmed V and J ends, which lost 0 bases and 14 bases, there was a span of 14 bases. Germline CDR1 LNHNV, CDR2 YYDKDF (reference sequence). This CDR3 has 13 amino acids. CDR3 nucleotide sequence: TGTGCCACCAGCAGAGATTATCTTGTCGAGGAGTACTTC. Translation: CATSRDYLVEEYF.

This sequence joins TRBV29-1 and TRBJ1-1; no reliable D call. Germline V lookup: CDR1 SQVTM, CDR2 ANQGSEA. The V and J ends lost 4 bases and 5 bases respectively, with 11 bases between them. The CDR3 sequence is 12 residues long. The CDR3 nucleotides are TGCAGCGTTGTGGCGGATTTTACTGAAGCTTTCTTT. Translation gives CSVVADFTEAFF.

This chain links TRBV29-1 with TRBJ2-3; no clear D gene. The CDR3 totals 13 residues. The germline gives CDR1 SQVTM, CDR2 ANQGSEA. Between the trimmed V and J ends, which lost 4 bases and 3 bases, there was a span of 11 bases. The CDR3 is CSVARAITDTQYF. The CDR3 coding sequence is TGCAGCGTTGCTAGGGCGATTACAGATACGCAGTATTTT.

The chain links TRBV19 to TRBJ2-2, with D possibly being TRBD1 (5 bases). V was clipped by 2 bases and J by 2 bases, with 9 bases between them. The CDR3 loop spans 15 amino acids. Germline V gene data show CDR1 as LNHDA and CDR2 as SQIVND (reference sequence). CDR3 region: CASSIQGRNTGELFF. The CDR3 DNA sequence: TGTGCCAGTAGTATACAGGGTCGAAACACCGGGGAGCTGTTTTTT.

The chain is built from TRBV9 and TRBJ1-3, with D tentatively TRBD1 (5 bases). The CDR3 sequence is 18 residues long. Germline V gene sequence: CDR1 SGDLS, CDR2 YYNGEE. The V end was cut by 0 bases, the J end by 2 bases, with 18 bases between. This CDR3 reads CASSVAATPRAAGNTIYF. As DNA, the CDR3 is TGTGCCAGCAGCGTAGCCGCGACCCCCAGGGCAGCTGGAAACACCATATATTTT. Full variable domain (outside the CDR3, taken from reference TRBV9 and TRBJ1-3): DSGVTQTPKHLITATGQRVTLRCSPRSGDLSVYWYQQSLDQGLQFLIQYYNGEERAKGNILERFSAQQFPDLHSELNLSSLELGDSALYFCASSVAATPRAAGNTIYFGEGSWLTVV.

The chain links TRBV6-5 to TRBJ1-6, with a weak D call TRBD1 (5 bases). Germline V gene data show CDR1 as MNHEY and CDR2 as SVGAGI. V was trimmed by 6 bases and J by 11 bases, leaving 11 bases between them. This CDR3 has 12 residues. The chain's CDR3 is CASRAGHPPLHF. The CDR3 DNA is TGTGCCAGCAGGGCAGGGCATCCACCCCTCCACTTT.

V and J are TRBV7-3 and TRBJ2-5; 11 positions agree with TRBD2. CDR1 is SGHTA, CDR2 FQGTGA, per germline. The CDR3 length is 14 residues. Unmatched junction bases numbered 4, after V lost 6 bases and J lost 4 bases. The CDR3 sequence: CASRVGLAGETQYF. CDR3 bases: TGTGCCAGCAGGGTCGGACTAGCGGGAGAGACCCAGTACTTC.

The chain links TRBV19 to TRBJ1-1, with 7 bases fitting TRBD1. V lost 4 bases and J lost 1; bases outside the gene matches: 6. Per the germline V gene, CDR1 is LNHDA and CDR2 is SQIVND (reference sequence). The length of the CDR3 is 15 residues. The CDR3 DNA follows: TGTGCCAGTAGTACCGACAGGGTTGAGAACACTGAAGCTTTCTTT. Its protein is CASSTDRVENTEAFF.

The chain employs TRBV5-5 and TRBJ1-2; D ambiguous. The V gene's germline CDR1 is SGHKS and CDR2 YYEKEE (reference sequence). The CDR3 covers 15 residues. V was pared by 0 bases and J by 3 bases, with 12 bases between. This CDR3 reads CASSLGVPFDYGYTF. As DNA, the CDR3 is TGTGCCAGCAGCTTGGGGGTTCCCTTCGACTATGGCTACACCTTC.

The CDR3 region has the DNA TGCGCCAGCAGGTATAGCGGGGGGGCCTACAATGAGCAGTTCTTC. As protein: CASRYSGGAYNEQFF. The V and J genes are TRBV5-1 and TRBJ2-1; 11 bases are a match to TRBD2. The CDR3 has 15 residues. V shed 5 bases and J 2 bases; nucleotides not matched to a gene: 3. Germline V CDR1 and CDR2: SGHRS, YFSETQ.

The V and J genes are TRBV18 and TRBJ1-5; D unresolved. The germline V and J ends were trimmed by 3 bases and 0 bases, with 9 bases remaining between them. The CDR3 loop spans 15 amino acids. CDR1 and CDR2 from the germline V gene are KGHSH and LQKENI. The CDR3 here is CASSPKHDSNQPQHF. Here the CDR3 DNA reads TGTGCCAGCTCACCTAAGCATGATAGCAATCAGCCCCAGCATTTT. Full variable domain (rest looked up from reference TRBV18 and TRBJ1-5): NAGVMQNPRHLVRRRGQEARLRCSPMKGHSHVYWYRQLPEEGLKFMVYLQKENIIDESGMPKERFSAEFPKEGPSILRIQQVVRGDSAAYFCASSPKHDSNQPQHFGDGTRLSIL.